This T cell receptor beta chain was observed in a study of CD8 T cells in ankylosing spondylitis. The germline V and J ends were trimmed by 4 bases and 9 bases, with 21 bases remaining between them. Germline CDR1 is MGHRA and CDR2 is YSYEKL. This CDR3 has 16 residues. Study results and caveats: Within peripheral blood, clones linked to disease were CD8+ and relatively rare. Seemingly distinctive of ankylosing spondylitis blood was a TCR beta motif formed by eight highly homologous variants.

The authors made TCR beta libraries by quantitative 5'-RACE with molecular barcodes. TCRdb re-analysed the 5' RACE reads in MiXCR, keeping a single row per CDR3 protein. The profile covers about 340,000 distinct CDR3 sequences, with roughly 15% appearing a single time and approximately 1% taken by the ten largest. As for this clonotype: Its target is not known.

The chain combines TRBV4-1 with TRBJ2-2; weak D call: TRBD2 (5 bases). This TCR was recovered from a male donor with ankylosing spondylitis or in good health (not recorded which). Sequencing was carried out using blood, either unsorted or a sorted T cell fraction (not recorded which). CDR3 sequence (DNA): TGCGCCAGCAGCCCCTCGAGCAAAACGGGAAGACGGGAGCTGTTTTTT. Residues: CASSPSSKTGRRELFF.